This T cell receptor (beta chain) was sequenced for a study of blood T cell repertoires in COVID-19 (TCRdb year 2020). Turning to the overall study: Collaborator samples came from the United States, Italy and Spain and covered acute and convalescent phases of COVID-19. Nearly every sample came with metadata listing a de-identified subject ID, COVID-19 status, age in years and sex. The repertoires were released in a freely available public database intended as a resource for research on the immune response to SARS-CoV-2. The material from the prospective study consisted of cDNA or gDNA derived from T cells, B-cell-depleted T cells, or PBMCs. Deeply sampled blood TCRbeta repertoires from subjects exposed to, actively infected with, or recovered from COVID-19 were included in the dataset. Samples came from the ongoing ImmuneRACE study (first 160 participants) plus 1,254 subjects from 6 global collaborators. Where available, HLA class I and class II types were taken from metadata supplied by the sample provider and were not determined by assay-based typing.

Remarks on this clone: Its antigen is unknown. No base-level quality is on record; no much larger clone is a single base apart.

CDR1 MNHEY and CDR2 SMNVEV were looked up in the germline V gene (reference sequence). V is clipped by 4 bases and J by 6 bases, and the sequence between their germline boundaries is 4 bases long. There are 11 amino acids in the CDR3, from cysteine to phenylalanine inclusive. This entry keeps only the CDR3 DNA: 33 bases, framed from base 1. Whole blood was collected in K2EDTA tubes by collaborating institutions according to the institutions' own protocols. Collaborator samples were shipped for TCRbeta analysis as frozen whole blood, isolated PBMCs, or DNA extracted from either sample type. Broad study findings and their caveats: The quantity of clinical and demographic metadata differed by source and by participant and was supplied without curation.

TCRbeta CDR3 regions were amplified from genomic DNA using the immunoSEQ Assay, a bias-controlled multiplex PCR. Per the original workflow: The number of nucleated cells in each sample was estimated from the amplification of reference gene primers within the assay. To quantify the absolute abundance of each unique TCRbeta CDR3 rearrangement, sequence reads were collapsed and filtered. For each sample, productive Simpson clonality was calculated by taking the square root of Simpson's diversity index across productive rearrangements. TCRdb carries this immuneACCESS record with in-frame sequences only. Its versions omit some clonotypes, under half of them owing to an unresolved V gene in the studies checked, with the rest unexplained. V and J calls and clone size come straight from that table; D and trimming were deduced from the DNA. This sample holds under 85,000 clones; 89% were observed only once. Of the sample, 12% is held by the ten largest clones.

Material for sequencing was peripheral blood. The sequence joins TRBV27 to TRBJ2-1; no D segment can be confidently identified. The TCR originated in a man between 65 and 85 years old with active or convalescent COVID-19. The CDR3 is CASSYGNEQFF. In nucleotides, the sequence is TGTGCCAGCAGTTACGGCAATGAGCAGTTCTTC.